This TCR beta chain was sequenced in a study of shared clonotypes between healthy human individuals. Whole-study findings and limits: Sampling included only blood; tissue repertoires likely differ. Lower generation probabilities were found for non-shared clonotypes than for those shared by all four donors.

To note about this clone: Its antigen is unknown.

Genomic DNA from each subset was divided evenly over several immunoSEQ plates. Sequencing was performed with immunoSEQ multiplex PCR; in TCRdb, only in-frame clones are kept and a portion is missing. Among fewer than 3 million clones listed, under 95% were seen once. This sequence was found in a man aged 18 to 30 in good health. Some clones in this sample may be carry-over from other donors' samples. The sequencing sample was made of naive CD4+ T cells from PBMCs. The subset here: CD45RA+ positively selected.

CDR3 DNA: TGCGCCAGCAGCTTGTTGACTAGCGGGAGAGAGGGCCGACGAGAGACCCAGTACTTC. This translates into CASSLLTSGREGRRETQYF. The chain recombines TRBV5-1 with TRBJ2-5; 12 bases line up with TRBD2. Germline V gene sequence: CDR1 SGHRS, CDR2 YFSETQ. CDR3 size: 19 residues. The V gene end was trimmed by 1 base and the J gene end by 4 bases; junction bases not matched to a gene: 14.